This entry lists 25 T cell receptor beta chains sequenced from one sample in a study of blood T cell repertoires in COVID-19. Clones were read by immunoSEQ multiplex PCR, and TCRdb kept only the in-frame ones, dropping some. The sample has about 480,000 clones, roughly 88% seen once. The sequenced sample consisted of PBMCs or T cells enriched from blood (not recorded which). Receptors originate from a woman aged 40-49 years who had recovered from COVID-19.

CDR3 loop: CSVEDRAGGSETQYF. The CDR3 coding sequence is TGCAGCGTTGAAGATAGGGCGGGAGGGTCAGAGACCCAGTACTTC. The chain recombines TRBV29-1 with TRBJ2-5, with 9 bases fitting TRBD2. Germline CDR1 and CDR2: SQVTM and ANQGSEA. The V gene end was trimmed by 0 bases and the J gene end by 4 bases; junction bases not matched to a gene: 6. This CDR3 region has 15 residues.

The rearrangement joins TRBV14 to TRBJ2-2, with 10 bases aligning to TRBD1. CDR3 length: 17 amino acids. V dropped 4 bases and J dropped 7; count of bases not matched to a gene: 12. Germline V gene sequence: CDR1 SGHDN, CDR2 FVKESK. CDR3 sequence (DNA): TGTGCCAGCAGCCCCTTTGGGCGACAGGGGGCGCACGGGGAGCTGTTTTTT. Its translation: CASSPFGRQGAHGELFF. Based on the CDR3 plus reference TRBV14 and TRBJ2-2, the full variable domain is EAGVTQFPSHSVIEKGQTVTLRCDPISGHDNLYWYRRVMGKEIKFLLHFVKESKQDESGMPNNRFLAERTGGTYSTLKVQPAELEDSGVYFCASSPFGRQGAHGELFFGEGSRLTVL.

This chain links TRBV4-3 with TRBJ2-4, with 10 bases matching TRBD2. Germline loops: CDR1 LGHNA, CDR2 YSLEER. The CDR3 covers 15 residues. The trim removed 0 bases at V and 8 bases at J, leaving 4 bases unmatched. The CDR3 sequence is CASSQDKLAGDIQYF. The CDR3, as DNA: TGCGCCAGCAGCCAAGATAAGCTAGCGGGAGACATTCAGTACTTC.

This clone was seen just once. The J gene is TRBJ1-1, the V gene TRBV4-2, with TRBD1 matching over 7 bases. This CDR3 comprises 15 residues. The junction had 5 bases not matched to a gene; V was cut back by 3 bases and J by 1 base. Germline V gives CDR1 LGHNA, CDR2 YNFKEQ. The CDR3 loop is CASSQEGAPNTEAFF. The CDR3 DNA reads TGTGCCAGCAGCCAGGAGGGGGCTCCGAACACTGAAGCTTTCTTT.

The chain employs TRBV5-1 and TRBJ2-2; perhaps TRBD2 as D (7 bases). CDR3 size: 15 residues. Looked up from germline, CDR1 is SGHRS and CDR2 is YFSETQ. The V end lost 4 bases, the J end lost 5 bases, and 15 bases lay between the germline ends. Here the CDR3 reads CASSEAGARTGELFF. The CDR3 region has the DNA TGCGCCAGCAGCGAGGCGGGGGCGAGAACCGGGGAGCTGTTTTTT.

This rearrangement joins TRBV18 to TRBJ1-3, with a possible D match to TRBD1 (5 bases). V was pared by 3 bases and J by 8 bases, with 14 bases between. Germline V gene sequence: CDR1 KGHSH, CDR2 LQKENI. The CDR3 runs to 14 residues. The CDR3 protein is CASSPAGDRHTIYF. CDR3 nucleotides: TGTGCCAGCTCACCGGCGGGGGATAGACACACCATATATTTT. Full variable domain (remainder filled in from reference TRBV18 and TRBJ1-3): NAGVMQNPRHLVRRRGQEARLRCSPMKGHSHVYWYRQLPEEGLKFMVYLQKENIIDESGMPKERFSAEFPKEGPSILRIQQVVRGDSAAYFCASSPAGDRHTIYFGEGSWLTVV.

The rearrangement links TRBV7-9 to TRBJ1-4, with 8 bases lining up with TRBD1. The CDR3 spans 14 residues. From germline, CDR1 is SEHNR and CDR2 FQNEAQ (reference sequence). Losses at the gene ends were 8 bases for V and 6 bases for J; bases not matched to a gene: 8. The CDR3 region has the DNA TGTGCCAGCCAGTCCGGGACAGGTGATGAAAAACTGTTTTTT. Residues: CASQSGTGDEKLFF.

This clone was recorded a few times. The J gene is TRBJ2-7, the V gene TRBV10-3; TRBD2 aligns across 7 bases. Unmatched junction bases numbered 6, after V lost 2 bases and J lost 5 bases. Germline CDR1 is ENHRY and CDR2 is SYGVKD. The CDR3 covers 14 residues. CDR3 sequence (DNA): TGTGCCATCAGTGAGCCGGGAGGCTCTAACGAGCAGTACTTC. Its translation: CAISEPGGSNEQYF.

Regarding this clone: This CDR3 is also generated by other DNA sequences in the sample. V usage is TRBV9 and J usage is TRBJ2-7, with 13 bases that match TRBD2. Germline V gene data show CDR1 as SGDLS and CDR2 as YYNGEE. The trim removed 2 bases at V and 4 bases at J, leaving 3 bases unmatched. CDR3 size: 15 residues. CDR3 sequence: CASSVGLAGVYEQYF. The CDR3 nucleotides are TGTGCCAGCAGCGTCGGACTAGCGGGAGTATACGAGCAGTACTTC.

The gene calls are TRBV27 and TRBJ1-1; D is undetermined. Per germline, CDR1 MNHEY and CDR2 SMNVEV (reference sequence). V lost 1 base, J lost 3 bases, and 12 bases lay in between. This CDR3 has 15 residues. CDR3 sequence: CASSLFAGIDTEAFF. The DNA for the CDR3 is TGTGCCAGCAGTTTATTCGCCGGGATTGACACTGAAGCTTTCTTT.

This chain connects TRBV5-1 to TRBJ2-1; 11 bases agree with TRBD2. This CDR3 spans 15 amino acids. Germline-derived CDR1 and CDR2 are SGHRS and YFSETQ. Germline trimming cut 0 bases from V and 6 bases from J; bases unmatched to any gene: 2. The CDR3 region has the DNA TGCGCCAGCAGCTTGGTGGGACTAGCGGCCAATGAGCAGTTCTTC. Translation gives CASSLVGLAANEQFF.

Only one count was recorded for this clone. This chain links TRBV9 with TRBJ1-2, with 7 positions matching TRBD1. Losses at the gene ends were 3 bases for V and 1 base for J; bases not matched to a gene: 6. The CDR3 length is 15 residues. The germline CDR1 and CDR2 sequences are SGDLS and YYNGEE. The CDR3: CASSEGGQDNYGYTF. CDR3 DNA: TGTGCCAGCAGCGAGGGTGGACAGGATAACTATGGCTACACCTTC. Together with reference TRBV9 and TRBJ1-2, the CDR3 gives the full variable domain: DSGVTQTPKHLITATGQRVTLRCSPRSGDLSVYWYQQSLDQGLQFLIQYYNGEERAKGNILERFSAQQFPDLHSELNLSSLELGDSALYFCASSEGGQDNYGYTFGSGTRLTVV.

This clone has just one count. This chain joins TRBV7-2 and TRBJ1-2; maybe TRBD1 (5 bases). The CDR3 runs to 14 residues. Germline loops: CDR1 SGHTA, CDR2 FQGNSA. Trimming removed 7 bases from V and 5 bases from J, with 17 bases in between. The CDR3 DNA sequence: TGTGCCAGCACCCCGGAGAAGGGGTGGTATGGCTACACCTTC. It translates to CASTPEKGWYGYTF.

The rearrangement uses TRBV15 and TRBJ2-3, with a possible D match to TRBD2 (5 bases). The CDR3 extends over 15 amino acids. CDR1 is LNHNV and CDR2 is YYDKDF in the germline V gene (reference sequence). V was shortened by 0 bases and J by 1 base, with 8 bases between the two germline ends. CDR3 nucleotides: TGTGCCACCAGCAGAGAGGGAGATGGCACAGATACGCAGTATTTT. Protein sequence: CATSREGDGTDTQYF.

The V call is TRBV4-2, the J call TRBJ2-7; 8 bases are shared with TRBD2. The CDR3 covers 16 residues. V shed 3 bases, J shed 0 bases, and the junction held 7 bases outside the gene matches. Germline CDR1 reads LGHNA; CDR2 reads YNFKEQ. The CDR3 protein is CASSHLSGGSSYEQYF. CDR3 nucleotide sequence: TGTGCCAGCAGCCACCTCTCGGGGGGGAGCTCCTACGAGCAGTACTTC.

This chain connects TRBV19 to TRBJ2-7; TRBD2 aligns across 11 bases. J lost 0 bases, V lost 4 bases, and 2 bases had no gene match. This CDR3 spans 15 amino acids. The germline V gene has CDR1 LNHDA and CDR2 SQIVND (reference sequence). The DNA of the CDR3 is TGTGCCAGTAGTACCCTAGCGGGGGGCTCCTACGAGCAGTACTTC. This sequence encodes CASSTLAGGSYEQYF.

The chain links TRBV5-1 to TRBJ1-6, with D perhaps TRBD1 (6 bases). The CDR3 runs to 15 residues. Germline loops: CDR1 SGHRS, CDR2 YFSETQ. Trimming took 4 bases from V and 7 from J, leaving 15 bases between them. The CDR3: CASSPIQGTNSPLHF. The CDR3 coding sequence is TGCGCCAGCAGCCCGATACAGGGTACCAATTCACCCCTCCACTTT.

CDR3 region: CASSSTGKTLTQYF. CDR3 nucleotides: TGTGCCAGCAGCTCTACAGGGAAAACACTGACCCAGTACTTC. The chain is built from TRBV7-9 and TRBJ2-5; D perhaps matches TRBD1 (6 bases). The CDR3 extends over 14 amino acids. Trimming cost V 4 bases and J 7 bases, with 16 bases left between them. Germline assignment: CDR1 SEHNR and CDR2 FQNEAQ (reference sequence).

The V call is TRBV5-4, the J call TRBJ2-5; D uncertain. Trimming removed 4 bases from V and 2 bases from J, with 9 bases in between. This CDR3 spans 13 amino acids. From germline, CDR1 is SGHNT and CDR2 YYREEE (reference sequence). The CDR3 DNA reads as TGTGCCAGCAGCACCCCGGAGCAAGAGACCCAGTACTTC. Translation: CASSTPEQETQYF.

This clone was seen a handful of times. The J gene is TRBJ1-1, the V gene TRBV5-4, with 7 positions matching TRBD1. Trimming cost V 5 bases and J 2 bases; bases outside gene matches: 9. Germline CDR1 SGHNT, CDR2 YYREEE (reference sequence). CDR3 length: 15 amino acids. The CDR3 loop is CASSLSGGRNTEAFF. The CDR3 DNA is TGTGCCAGCAGTCTTTCAGGGGGACGCAACACTGAAGCTTTCTTT.

The V call is TRBV6-5, the J call TRBJ2-5; TRBD1 matches 9 bases. J lost 5 bases, V lost 5 bases, and 9 bases had no gene match. The CDR3 length is 15 residues. CDR1 is MNHEY and CDR2 is SVGAGI in the germline V gene. The CDR3 is CASSRGQGMIETQYF. Written as DNA, the CDR3 is TGTGCCAGCAGTAGGGGACAGGGTATGATTGAGACCCAGTACTTC.

The chain combines TRBV11-2 with TRBJ2-1; 8 bases align to TRBD1. The V segment lost 5 bases and the J segment 12 bases; nucleotides outside the gene matches: 6. The CDR3 has 12 amino acids. Germline V gives CDR1 SGHAT, CDR2 FQNNGV. The CDR3 DNA reads TGTGCCAGCAGCCTAGGACAGGGTGGGCAGTTCTTC. As protein: CASSLGQGGQFF.

The rearrangement links TRBV27 to TRBJ1-1, with 7 bases that match TRBD1. Unmatched junction bases numbered 6, after V lost 5 bases and J lost 0 bases. The CDR3 is 15 residues long. CDR1 MNHEY and CDR2 SMNVEV come from the germline V gene (reference sequence). Here the CDR3 reads CASSANRGLNTEAFF. CDR3 nucleotide sequence: TGTGCCAGCAGTGCCAACAGGGGACTGAACACTGAAGCTTTCTTT.

The J gene is TRBJ1-1, the V gene TRBV19, with D uncertain. The length of the CDR3 is 15 residues. Germline lookup yields CDR1 LNHDA and CDR2 SQIVND (reference sequence). V was pared by 4 bases and J by 2 bases, with 14 bases between. In nucleotides, the CDR3 is TGTGCCAGTAGTAGAGGAGGGAGTTATAACACTGAAGCTTTCTTT. It encodes CASSRGGSYNTEAFF.

The chain employs TRBV2 and TRBJ1-3; 9 nucleotides match TRBD1. CDR3 length equals 14 residues. Germline CDR1 is SNHLY and CDR2 is FYNNEI. Losses at the gene ends were 6 bases for V and 4 bases for J; bases not matched to a gene: 4. The CDR3 DNA follows: TGTGCCAGCAGGGACAGGGGTTCCGGAAACACCATATATTTT. Translating gives CASRDRGSGNTIYF.